These 27 T cell receptor beta chains were all obtained from the same sample, sequenced in a study of blood T cell repertoires in COVID-19. The data were produced by immunoSEQ multiplex PCR, yet TCRdb's version contains in-frame clones alone and is incomplete. The data hold 100,000 to 150,000 clones, with 75% to 90% observed a single time. Sequences were obtained from PBMCs or T cells enriched from blood (not recorded which). These receptors originate from a woman aged 45-60 years who had recovered from COVID-19.

V and J are TRBV30 and TRBJ2-1; the match to TRBD2 covers 7 bases. V lost 5 bases and J lost 5; bases outside the gene matches: 3. The CDR3 sequence is 12 residues long. The germline V gene encodes CDR1 GTSNPN and CDR2 SVGIG (reference sequence). CDR3 region: CAWGDYHNEQFF. The CDR3, as DNA: TGTGCCTGGGGGGACTACCACAATGAGCAGTTCTTC.

The gene calls are TRBV9 and TRBJ2-7; the D gene is possibly TRBD1 (6 bases). Between the trimmed V and J ends, which lost 4 bases and 6 bases, there was a span of 14 bases. Per the germline V gene, CDR1 is SGDLS and CDR2 is YYNGEE. CDR3 length: 13 amino acids. The CDR3 loop is CASSITGYAEQYF. CDR3 in DNA: TGTGCCAGCAGCATAACAGGGTACGCCGAGCAGTACTTC.

V gene TRBV7-2 combines with J gene TRBJ2-5; TRBD2 aligns across 9 bases. Trimming took 4 bases from V and 1 from J; bases not matched to a gene: 7. Germline V lookup: CDR1 SGHTA, CDR2 FQGNSA. This CDR3 is 16 amino acids long. This CDR3 is CASSSERGAVQETQYF. In DNA form, the CDR3 reads TGTGCCAGCAGCTCTGAGCGGGGGGCCGTCCAAGAGACCCAGTACTTC.

There are a few counts of this clone. The chain combines TRBV12-5 with TRBJ1-2; D call uncertain. CDR1 LGHNT and CDR2 FRNRAP come from the germline V gene. The CDR3 contains 14 residues. V lost 6 bases, J lost 4 bases, and 15 bases lay in between. The CDR3, as DNA: TGTGCTAGTGGCCCGGAGGCGGCAAGCTATGGCTACACCTTC. It translates to CASGPEAASYGYTF.

CDR3 in DNA: TGTGCCAGCAGCTTAGCTGACAGAGGAGGGACTGAAGCTTTCTTT. It encodes CASSLADRGGTEAFF. The rearrangement joins TRBV7-9 to TRBJ1-1, with D tentatively TRBD1 (5 bases). Trimming cost V 0 bases and J 5 bases, with 13 bases left between them. The V gene's germline CDR1 is SEHNR and CDR2 FQNEAQ (reference sequence). The CDR3 contains 15 residues.

This clone showed up just a few times. V gene TRBV10-3 combines with J gene TRBJ2-7, with D uncertain. V dropped 4 bases and J dropped 1 base, with 5 bases sitting between them. The CDR3 sequence is 12 residues long. In germline, CDR1 is ENHRY, CDR2 SYGVKD. CDR3 nucleotides: TGTGCCATCAGTGGCGAATCCTACGAGCAGTACTTC. Translation gives CAISGESYEQYF.

The chain uses TRBV5-1 and TRBJ1-3; no firm D call. CDR3 size: 15 residues. Germline V gene lookup returns CDR1 SGHRS and CDR2 YFSETQ. Trimming removed 0 bases from V and 0 bases from J, with 7 bases in between. For the CDR3, the DNA is TGCGCCAGCAGCTTGGTTGTCAACTCTGGAAACACCATATATTTT. Translation: CASSLVVNSGNTIYF.

The chain combines TRBV5-1 with TRBJ2-6; 11 bases map to TRBD2. CDR3 length: 20 residues. Germline CDR1 reads SGHRS; CDR2 reads YFSETQ. Trimming took 4 bases from V and 0 from J; bases not matched to a gene: 12. DNA of the CDR3: TGCGCCAGCAGCCCACGGGTAGCGGGGGGGCGACCCTCTGGGGCCAACGTCCTGACTTTC. Translation gives CASSPRVAGGRPSGANVLTF.

The chain is built from TRBV11-2 and TRBJ2-5; maybe TRBD1 (6 bases). Trimming took off 2 bases at V and 5 bases at J, with 18 bases between the two ends. Per the germline V gene, CDR1 is SGHAT and CDR2 is FQNNGV. The CDR3 is 16 residues long. CDR3 sequence reads: CASSLSWGPFWETQYF. The CDR3 region has the DNA TGTGCCAGCAGCTTAAGCTGGGGGCCTTTCTGGGAGACCCAGTACTTC.

This rearrangement joins TRBV18 to TRBJ2-5; TRBD2 matches at 7 bases. This CDR3 comprises 16 residues. Unmatched junction bases numbered 6, after V lost 1 base and J lost 1 base. Germline V lookup: CDR1 KGHSH, CDR2 LQKENI. CDR3: CASSPREASGQETQYF. CDR3 in DNA: TGTGCCAGCTCACCACGGGAGGCTAGCGGCCAAGAGACCCAGTACTTC.

The V and J genes are TRBV10-2 and TRBJ2-5, with 11 positions matching TRBD2. The germline V gene encodes CDR1 WSHSY and CDR2 SAAADI. J gave up 2 bases and V 4 bases, and 9 bases lay outside the gene matches. There are 17 residues in the CDR3. The CDR3 coding sequence is TGCGCCAGCAGTGCGCTACTAGCGGGGGACCTACAAGAGACCCAGTACTTC. Its translation: CASSALLAGDLQETQYF.

The sample holds a few counts of this clone. The chain employs TRBV5-1 and TRBJ1-2, with D unclear. This CDR3 is 14 amino acids long. Trimming left V 4 bases short and J 0 bases short, with 10 bases between. Germline CDR1 reads SGHRS; CDR2 reads YFSETQ. The CDR3 sequence: CASSLLEANYGYTF. For the CDR3, the DNA is TGCGCCAGCAGCCTGCTAGAGGCTAACTATGGCTACACCTTC.

A single count supports this clone. The J gene is TRBJ1-4, the V gene TRBV6-5; 10 bases line up with TRBD1. Trimming took 5 bases from V and 8 from J; bases not matched to a gene: 5. Germline lookup yields CDR1 MNHEY and CDR2 SVGAGI. This CDR3 is built from 14 residues. CDR3 amino acids: CASSTDRGREKLFF. DNA of the CDR3: TGTGCCAGCAGTACCGACAGGGGGCGGGAAAAACTGTTTTTT.

The chain couples TRBV9 to TRBJ2-2; 10 bases agree with TRBD1. V lost 4 bases, J lost 15 bases, and 9 bases stayed unmatched. Germline lookup yields CDR1 SGDLS and CDR2 YYNGEE. This CDR3 region has 13 residues. CDR3 DNA sequence: TGTGCCAGCAGCTCGATCCGGGACAGGGGTTTGTTTTTT. It codes for CASSSIRDRGLFF.

The chain uses TRBV28 and TRBJ1-1; D uncertain. The V gene's germline CDR1 is MDHEN and CDR2 SYDVKM. The V end was cut by 3 bases, the J end by 7 bases, with 6 bases between. The CDR3 is 11 amino acids. CDR3 sequence (DNA): TGTGCCAGCAGTTTCGCGTATGAAGCTTTCTTT. It is translated as CASSFAYEAFF.

This clone occurred once. V is TRBV4-1 and J is TRBJ2-3; 7 bases are a match to TRBD2. The CDR3 contains 19 residues. Losses at the gene ends were 0 bases for V and 3 bases for J; bases not matched to a gene: 15. Germline CDR1 and CDR2: MGHRA and YSYEKL. Here the CDR3 reads CASSQDPTGLVIGTDTQYF. The CDR3, as DNA: TGCGCCAGCAGCCAAGATCCAACAGGACTAGTGATCGGGACAGATACGCAGTATTTT.

The chain uses TRBV4-1 and TRBJ1-2, with TRBD1 identical over 7 bases. The length of the CDR3 is 18 residues. The ends lost 2 bases at V and 0 bases at J; junction bases unmatched: 12. The germline gives CDR1 MGHRA, CDR2 YSYEKL. CDR3 amino acids: CASSQSVLGGQTNYGYTF. The CDR3 region has the DNA TGCGCCAGCAGCCAATCAGTGTTAGGGGGACAGACTAACTATGGCTACACCTTC.

The chain couples TRBV9 to TRBJ1-6; 7 positions match TRBD1. CDR1 and CDR2 (germline): SGDLS, YYNGEE. This CDR3 region has 14 residues. V lost 6 bases, J lost 10 bases, and 10 bases stayed unmatched. The CDR3 protein is CASKRQGDSSPLHF. DNA of the CDR3: TGTGCCAGCAAGAGGCAGGGGGATTCCTCACCCCTCCACTTT. Drawing the rest from reference TRBV9 and TRBJ1-6, the complete variable domain is DSGVTQTPKHLITATGQRVTLRCSPRSGDLSVYWYQQSLDQGLQFLIQYYNGEERAKGNILERFSAQQFPDLHSELNLSSLELGDSALYFCASKRQGDSSPLHFGNGTRLTVT.

The V and J genes are TRBV15 and TRBJ2-1, with 9 bases lining up with TRBD2. The CDR3 runs 16 residues. Germline V gene lookup returns CDR1 LNHNV and CDR2 YYDKDF (reference sequence). With 0 bases clipped from V and 7 bases from J, the junction kept 7 bases outside the gene matches. The CDR3 sequence is CATSRDVAGGQNEQFF. The CDR3, as DNA: TGTGCCACCAGCAGAGATGTGGCGGGGGGGCAGAATGAGCAGTTCTTC. Full variable domain (remainder filled in from reference TRBV15 and TRBJ2-1): DAMVIQNPRYQVTQFGKPVTLSCSQTLNHNVMYWYQQKSSQAPKLLFHYYDKDFNNEADTPDNFQSRRPNTSFCFLDIRSPGLGDTAMYLCATSRDVAGGQNEQFFGPGTRLTVL.

This clone has a single count. The chain recombines TRBV20-1 with TRBJ2-1; 9 nucleotides line up with TRBD2. This CDR3 spans 16 amino acids. The germline CDR1 and CDR2 sequences are DFQATT and SNEGSKA (reference sequence). The V segment lost 3 bases and the J segment 9 bases; nucleotides outside the gene matches: 15. CDR3 nucleotide sequence: TGCAGTGCTAGTACCCGGCGGGGGGGCCGGGAAGGTGAGCAGTTCTTC. Translated: CSASTRRGGREGEQFF.

This clone was recorded a few times. V gene TRBV6-5 combines with J gene TRBJ2-7; TRBD2 agrees at 10 bases. CDR1 MNHEY and CDR2 SVGAGI come from the germline V gene. This CDR3 region has 15 residues. The ends lost 2 bases at V and 8 bases at J; junction bases unmatched: 9. DNA of the CDR3: TGTGCCAGCAGTTACGGGCGGCTAGCGGGGGATAAGCAGTACTTC. This encodes CASSYGRLAGDKQYF.

V is TRBV6-5 and J is TRBJ1-5; TRBD1 might be the D (6 bases). CDR3 length: 15 residues. Trimming shortened V by 6 bases and J by 5 bases, and 17 bases separated the two germline ends. Germline loops: CDR1 MNHEY, CDR2 SVGAGI. Here the CDR3 reads CASSSGQLGDQPQHF. Here the CDR3 DNA reads TGTGCCAGCAGCTCCGGACAGTTAGGGGATCAGCCCCAGCATTTT.

This clone was counted between two and nine times. The chain uses TRBV19 and TRBJ1-5; D is unclear. The CDR3 runs to 16 residues. V lost 3 bases, J lost 0 bases, and 12 bases lay in between. CDR1 and CDR2 (germline): LNHDA, SQIVND (reference sequence). CDR3 in amino acids: CASSIVQLNSNQPQHF. The CDR3 bases are TGTGCCAGTAGTATCGTACAGCTCAATAGCAATCAGCCCCAGCATTTT.

This rearrangement joins TRBV4-1 to TRBJ2-5, with a possible D match to TRBD1 (5 bases). Germline loops: CDR1 MGHRA, CDR2 YSYEKL. V was clipped by 3 bases and J by 0 bases, with 14 bases between them. This CDR3 comprises 16 residues. The CDR3 is CASSHPTQGYQETQYF. The CDR3 nucleotides are TGCGCCAGCAGCCACCCCACGCAGGGATACCAAGAGACCCAGTACTTC.

J is TRBJ1-5 and V is TRBV5-6, with a tentative D call TRBD1 (5 bases). This CDR3 is 14 amino acids long. Germline values: CDR1 SGHDT, CDR2 YYEEEE. The ends were cut back, 5 bases at V and 3 bases at J, with 12 bases in the middle. This CDR3 is CASRRRENNQPQHF. The CDR3 DNA reads as TGTGCCAGCAGGCGCAGGGAAAACAATCAGCCCCAGCATTTT. Full variable domain (outside the CDR3, taken from reference TRBV5-6 and TRBJ1-5): DAGVTQSPTHLIKTRGQQVTLRCSPKSGHDTVSWYQQALGQGPQFIFQYYEEEERQRGNFPDRFSGHQFPNYSSELNVNALLLGDSALYLCASRRRENNQPQHFGDGTRLSIL.

The chain joins TRBV6-5 to TRBJ1-5; no clear D gene. Trimming pared 2 bases from V and 2 bases from J, leaving 10 bases between. Per the germline V gene, CDR1 is MNHEY and CDR2 is SVGAGI. This CDR3 comprises 15 residues. The CDR3 DNA sequence: TGTGCCAGCAGTTACGGAGGTACGGGCAATCAGCCCCAGCATTTT. It translates to CASSYGGTGNQPQHF.

The rearrangement links TRBV6-6 to TRBJ1-3, with D tentatively TRBD1 (5 bases). The CDR3 spans 14 residues. Germline-derived CDR1 and CDR2 are MNHNY and SVGAGI (reference sequence). The germline V and J ends were trimmed by 4 bases and 0 bases, with 7 bases remaining between them. CDR3 loop: CASSSGGSGNTIYF. The CDR3 nucleotides are TGTGCCAGCAGTTCGGGGGGCTCTGGAAACACCATATATTTT.